This T cell receptor (beta chain) is drawn from a study of graft-versus-host responses after intestinal transplantation. Study observations and caveats: The marrow of recipients harbored GvH clones, and ileum or blood showed some of them first.

The protocol was immunoSEQ multiplex PCR, while the TCRdb copy is restricted to in-frame clones and leaves out a portion. Found here are about 71,000 clones, about nine tenths of them singletons; the top ten hold about 1.3%. In the case of this clone: The antigen is unknown.

This sample comprised unstimulated CD8+ T cells sorted from spleen or lymph node cells, obtained before intestinal transplant. The sequence was collected from a human donor who received an intestinal transplant.

The CDR3 DNA reads TGTGCCAGCAGCAGCGGGGGCTTTCAATTGGAGACCCAGTACTTC. Protein: CASSSGGFQLETQYF. The rearrangement joins TRBV13 to TRBJ2-5; 8 bases fit TRBD2. This CDR3 has 15 amino acids. V shed 5 bases, J shed 5 bases, and the junction held 10 bases outside the gene matches. Germline V CDR1 and CDR2: PRHDT, FYEKMQ (reference sequence).